A selection of T cell receptor beta chains follows, all from one sample in a study of follicular helper T cells after annual influenza vaccination. Sequenced by immunoSEQ multiplex PCR; TCRdb stores in-frame clones only, minus some. The repertoire holds thousands of clones, 65% to 85% seen once, with roughly 1.4% in the top ten. Sample: CXCR5+ CD38- circulating T follicular helper cells from blood, taken on the day of influenza vaccination. Source of these receptors: an adult who received the influenza vaccine. CDR3s include the opening cysteine and the closing phenylalanine or tryptophan. A D gene is named only where the DNA matches it firmly. Where a row states a size, it is once, few, many or the class of an expanded clone; other rows omit it.

j_gene	v_gene	abundance	d_gene	CDR3aa	CDR3nt
TRBJ2-7	TRBV28	NA	TRBD2	CASSPLLGATSGTHEQYF	TGTGCCAGCAGTCCCCTTTTGGGGGCTACTAGCGGGACCCACGAGCAGTACTTC
TRBJ1-5	TRBV7-2	NA	NA	CASSSSVDQPQHF	TGTGCCAGCAGCTCCTCAGTGGATCAGCCCCAGCATTTT
TRBJ2-7	TRBV5-4	few	NA	CASSLVSASGSYEQYF	TGTGCCAGCAGCTTGGTGTCTGCCAGCGGATCCTACGAGCAGTACTTC
TRBJ1-1	TRBV5-6	NA	TRBD1	CASSSPSGGGGTEAFF	TGTGCCAGCAGCTCACCCTCAGGGGGCGGAGGCACTGAAGCTTTCTTT
TRBJ1-2	TRBV13	NA	NA	CASSVTEGNYGYTF	TGTGCCAGCAGCGTCACCGAGGGAAACTATGGCTACACCTTC
TRBJ1-1	TRBV7-9	NA	NA	CASSLEVRAEAFF	TGTGCCAGCAGCTTAGAGGTGAGGGCTGAAGCTTTCTTT
TRBJ1-2	TRBV10-3	NA	TRBD1	CAISESGQGYGYTF	TGTGCCATCAGTGAGTCAGGACAGGGGTATGGCTACACCTTC
TRBJ2-5	TRBV2	once	NA	CASSVFRQETQYF	TGTGCCAGCAGTGTCTTTAGACAAGAGACCCAGTACTTC
TRBJ1-1	TRBV19	NA	NA	CASTRRLNTEAFF	TGTGCCAGTACCCGTCGTCTGAACACTGAAGCTTTCTTT
TRBJ1-4	TRBV15	NA	NA	CATSRRGEKLFF	TGTGCCACCAGCCGGAGGGGTGAAAAACTGTTTTTT
TRBJ1-2	TRBV2	NA	NA	CASSEVGQINYGYTF	TGTGCCAGCAGTGAAGTCGGGCAGATTAACTATGGCTACACCTTC
TRBJ1-4	TRBV10-3	NA	TRBD1	CAIRPGQGGEKLFF	TGTGCCATCAGACCGGGACAGGGAGGTGAAAAACTGTTTTTT
TRBJ2-3	TRBV28	NA	NA	CASSVTTDTQYF	TGTGCCAGCAGTGTTACCACAGATACGCAGTATTTT
TRBJ2-5	TRBV25-1	NA	NA	CASSEGGRVGETQYF	TGTGCCAGCAGTGAGGGGGGTAGAGTGGGAGAGACCCAGTACTTC
TRBJ1-1	TRBV7-9	NA	TRBD1	CASSSGQGNTEAFF	TGTGCCAGCAGCTCGGGACAGGGGAACACTGAAGCTTTCTTT
TRBJ2-1	TRBV19	NA	TRBD2	CASIASGSLSYNEQFF	TGTGCCAGTATCGCTAGCGGGAGTCTCTCCTACAATGAGCAGTTCTTC
TRBJ1-5	TRBV28	NA	NA	CASSRQVNQPQHF	TGTGCCAGCAGTAGACAGGTCAATCAGCCCCAGCATTTT
TRBJ2-5	TRBV7-8	NA	NA	CASSLGRWRREETQYF	TGTGCCAGCAGCTTAGGACGATGGCGGAGGGAGGAGACCCAGTACTTC
TRBJ2-7	TRBV28	NA	TRBD2	CASSLWGPRTSGTYEQYF	TGTGCCAGCAGTTTATGGGGACCGAGGACTAGCGGGACCTACGAGCAGTACTTC
TRBJ2-3	TRBV5-6	NA	TRBD2	CASSLNRLAGGPRTDTQYF	TGTGCCAGCAGCTTGAACCGACTAGCGGGAGGGCCGAGAACAGATACGCAGTATTTT
TRBJ1-3	TRBV19	NA	NA	CASSRTGTSGNTIYF	TGTGCCAGTAGCCGAACCGGGACCTCTGGAAACACCATATATTTT
TRBJ1-1	TRBV11-2	NA	TRBD1	CASSPPDRVTEAFF	TGTGCCAGCAGCCCGCCAGACAGGGTCACTGAAGCTTTCTTT